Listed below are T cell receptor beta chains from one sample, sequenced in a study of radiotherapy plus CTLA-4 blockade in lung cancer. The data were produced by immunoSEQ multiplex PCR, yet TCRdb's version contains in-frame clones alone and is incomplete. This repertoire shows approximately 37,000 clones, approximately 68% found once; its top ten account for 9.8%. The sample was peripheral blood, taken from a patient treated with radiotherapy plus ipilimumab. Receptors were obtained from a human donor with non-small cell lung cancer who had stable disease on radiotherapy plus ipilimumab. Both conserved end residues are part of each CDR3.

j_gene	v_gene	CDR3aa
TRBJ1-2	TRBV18	CASSGENYGYTF
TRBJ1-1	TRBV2	CASKPISWQGTEAFF
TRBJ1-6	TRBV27	CASSLSMRGPLHF
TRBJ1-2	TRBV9	CASSVDRADGYTF
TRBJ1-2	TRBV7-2	CASSIPGNYGYTF
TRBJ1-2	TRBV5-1	CASSLRTGTYGYTF
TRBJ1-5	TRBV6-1	CASFYTVSNQPQHF
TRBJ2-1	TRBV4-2	CASSQKPSGAFYNEQFF
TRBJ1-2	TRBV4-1	CASSQVTASYGYTF
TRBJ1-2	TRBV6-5	CASSYSAADANYGYTF
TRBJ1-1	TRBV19	CASMGQGVVEAFF
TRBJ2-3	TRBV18	CASSARRATTGGADTQYF
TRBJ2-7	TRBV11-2	CASTVLAGGSYEQYF
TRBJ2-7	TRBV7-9	CASSRGPGEEQYF
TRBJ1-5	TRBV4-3	CASSQDRRQPQHF
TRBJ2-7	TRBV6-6	CASRPGGGGTYEQYF
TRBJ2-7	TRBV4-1	CASSQAPQLTSYEQYF
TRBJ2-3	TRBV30	CAWSPPRTVLSTDTQYF
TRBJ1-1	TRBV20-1	CSARTGTEAFF
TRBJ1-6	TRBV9	CASSLRDNSLSPLHF